This entry describes one TCR beta chain. Its antigen remains unidentified. This sample was included in a study of cytomegalovirus exposure and HLA in healthy donors. Trimming removed 2 bases at V and 0 bases at J, with 7 bases between. Germline V gene sequence: CDR1 MGHDK, CDR2 SYGVNS. The CDR3 is 15 amino acids. Points from the study as a whole: V- and J-gene trimming in TCR beta was tied to a missense DCLRE1C variant by an analysis performed later. Another analysis was done later, and it associated 17,000 or so TCR beta sequences with HLA alleles at 0.05 false discovery rate.

Vbeta (60) and Jbeta (13) primers were used in the PCR. Sequencing was performed with immunoSEQ multiplex PCR; in TCRdb, only in-frame clones are kept and a portion is missing. This table has approximately 220,000 clones, roughly 84% appearing once. The J gene is TRBJ1-4, the V gene TRBV25-1; D not certain. Sequences were obtained from PBMCs. This TCR came from a boy aged 2-15 years in good health and CMV-seronegative. CDR3: CASSENTATNEKLFF. DNA for the CDR3: TGTGCCAGCAGTGAAAACACCGCAACTAATGAAAAACTGTTTTTT.